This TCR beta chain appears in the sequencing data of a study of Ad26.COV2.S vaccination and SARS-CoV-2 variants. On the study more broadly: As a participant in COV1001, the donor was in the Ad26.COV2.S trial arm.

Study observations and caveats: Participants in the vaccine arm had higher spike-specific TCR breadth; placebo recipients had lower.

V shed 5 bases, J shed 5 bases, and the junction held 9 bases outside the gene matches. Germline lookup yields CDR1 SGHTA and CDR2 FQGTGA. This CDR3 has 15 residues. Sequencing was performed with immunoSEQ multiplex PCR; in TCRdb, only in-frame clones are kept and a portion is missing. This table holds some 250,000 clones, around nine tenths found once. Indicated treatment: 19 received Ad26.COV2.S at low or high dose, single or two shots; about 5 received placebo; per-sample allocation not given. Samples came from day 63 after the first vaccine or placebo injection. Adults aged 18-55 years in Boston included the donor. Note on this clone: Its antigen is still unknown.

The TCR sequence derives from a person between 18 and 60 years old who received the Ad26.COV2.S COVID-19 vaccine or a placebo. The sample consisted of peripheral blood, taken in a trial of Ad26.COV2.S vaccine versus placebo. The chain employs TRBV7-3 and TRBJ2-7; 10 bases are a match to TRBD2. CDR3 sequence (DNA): TGTGCCAGCAGCGCAACCCCGGGACTAGCGCACGAGCAGTACTTC. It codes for CASSATPGLAHEQYF.